The clone carrying this TCR beta chain was observed many times. TCR beta CDR3 region amplification was performed from RNA transcripts. An initial round of RT-PCR targeting the TCR CDR3 relied on the HTBI primer set. TCRdb fed the multiplex PCR reads into MiXCR, producing one record per CDR3 protein. The sample lists 500,000 to 750,000 distinct CDR3 sequences, approximately 14% occurring once. The data belong to a study of T cells in Graves' hyperthyroidism and ophthalmopathy. PBMCs were obtained from 10 ml fresh peripheral blood. Germline values: CDR1 SEHNR, CDR2 FQNEAQ (reference sequence). This CDR3 spans 13 amino acids. The germline V and J ends were trimmed by 3 bases and 6 bases, with 12 bases remaining between them.

This receptor was obtained from a woman aged 18-30 years with Graves' ophthalmopathy. The source material was blood. V and J are TRBV7-9 and TRBJ2-7; no clear D gene. The CDR3, as DNA: TGTGCCAGCAGCTTTTCCAGTCTTGTCGAGCAGTACTTC. It translates to CASSFSSLVEQYF.